Given below is one T cell receptor beta chain in context. The antigen it recognizes is unknown. The input lacks base qualities; no much larger clone sits a single base away. TCRbeta CDR3 regions were amplified from genomic DNA by means of the immunoSEQ Assay, a bias-controlled multiplex PCR. The authors' analysis ran thus. Within the assay, amplification of reference gene primers was used to estimate how many nucleated cells each sample contained. To quantify the absolute abundance of each unique TCRbeta CDR3 rearrangement, sequence reads were collapsed and filtered. For each sample, productive Simpson clonality was calculated as the square root of Simpson's diversity index over productive rearrangements. Held by TCRdb, this immuneACCESS table contains in-frame sequences only and omits some clones. Under half of the omission traces to an unresolved V gene where checked; the cause of the rest is unknown. The V and J calls and clone size come from that table; D and trimming were worked out from the DNA. Across this sample there are about 59,000 clones, with around 81% seen only once. The ten largest clones add up to about 26% of the sample.

The source of the sample is a study of blood T cell repertoires in COVID-19 (dated by TCRdb to between 2020 and 2021). Study-level background: Samples from collaborators originated in the United States, Italy and Spain and spanned both the acute and convalescent phases of COVID-19. Nearly every sample came with metadata listing a de-identified subject ID, COVID-19 status, age in years and sex. Deeply sampled blood TCRbeta repertoires from subjects exposed to, actively infected with, or recovered from COVID-19 were included in the dataset. Where available, HLA class I and class II types were taken from metadata supplied by the sample provider and were not determined by assay-based typing. The samples were drawn from the first 160 participants of the ongoing ImmuneRACE study and from over 950 subjects provided by 6 global collaborators. A freely available public database, intended as a resource for researchers studying the immune response to SARS-CoV-2, is where the repertoires were released. The material from the prospective study consisted of cDNA or gDNA derived from T cells, B-cell-depleted T cells, or PBMCs.

Whole blood was collected in K2EDTA tubes by collaborating institutions according to the institutions' own protocols. Collaborator samples were shipped for TCRbeta analysis as frozen whole blood, isolated PBMCs, or DNA extracted from either sample type. Overall results and qualifications from the work: The amount of clinical and demographic metadata varied by source and participant and was provided uncurated.

This receptor was taken from a woman older than 75 with active or convalescent COVID-19. What was sequenced was peripheral blood.

The DNA sequence is TGTGCCAGCAGTTACTCTGGACTAGCGGGGGGGGATACGCAGTATTTT. Its protein reads: CASSYSGLAGGDTQYF. The V and J segments used are TRBV6-5 and TRBJ2-3; 15 central nucleotides agree with TRBD2. Trimming leaves V shorter by 0 bases and J shorter by 6 bases, with the junction holding 1 base beyond the gene matches. The germline V gene sets CDR1 to MNHEY and CDR2 to SVGAGI. Counted from cysteine to phenylalanine, this CDR3 has 16 amino acids. This entry keeps only the CDR3 DNA: 48 bases, framed from base 1.